The sequence of this T cell receptor (beta chain) was determined in a study of T cell responses to AZD1222 COVID-19 vaccine. Across the study: Some second doses came at about 4 weeks and others at about 12 weeks; these were pooled.

CDR3 length: 16 residues. Germline values: CDR1 SGHTA, CDR2 FQGNSA. The V gene end was trimmed by 1 base and the J gene end by 0 bases; junction bases not matched to a gene: 5. Clones were read by immunoSEQ multiplex PCR, and TCRdb kept only the in-frame ones, dropping some. The sample includes 45,000 to 55,000 clones, under 90% of them seen just once. The J gene is TRBJ1-2, the V gene TRBV7-2, with 7 bases fitting TRBD1. The starting material was peripheral blood, obtained on day 0 of AZD1222 vaccination. This sequence originates from an adult in good health. Here the CDR3 reads CASSLGTGRSNYGYTF. The CDR3 nucleotides read TGTGCCAGCAGCTTAGGGACAGGAAGATCTAACTATGGCTACACCTTC.